Listed below are T cell receptor beta chains from one sample, sequenced in a study of CD8+ T cells in alopecia areata. Generated by immunoSEQ multiplex PCR, the TCRdb table keeps only in-frame clones and is missing some. The table has 150,000 to 250,000 clones, 58% seen once. The sequencing used CD4+ T cells sorted from blood, collected at week 24, from a patient treated with tofacitinib. The receptors here all came from a human donor with alopecia areata. The CDR3 runs from the conserved cysteine through the conserved F or W. The D gene is left open where the match is weak. Part of the rows lack a size; the others show once, few, many or a class for expanded clones.

V	J	size	D	CDR3	DNA
TRBV29-1	TRBJ1-1	few	-	CSGSYRAQNTEAFF	TGCAGCGGATCGTACAGGGCCCAGAACACTGAAGCTTTCTTT
TRBV23-1	TRBJ1-5	-	-	CASSHQQHNQPQHF	TGCGCCAGCAGTCACCAACAGCACAATCAGCCCCAGCATTTT
TRBV4-2	TRBJ1-6	-	-	CASSKGQETSPLHF	TGTGCCAGCAGTAAGGGGCAGGAAACTTCACCCCTCCACTTT
TRBV28	TRBJ2-1	-	-	CASSPSGSREYNEQFF	TGTGCCAGCAGTCCCAGCGGAAGCCGGGAGTACAATGAGCAGTTCTTC
TRBV7-2	TRBJ1-1	-	-	CASSLVRSGLHTEAFF	TGTGCCAGCAGCTTAGTTAGATCCGGTTTGCACACTGAAGCTTTCTTT
TRBV6-6	TRBJ2-6	-	-	CASSGRVGANVLTF	TGTGCCAGCAGTGGGCGGGTTGGGGCCAACGTCCTGACTTTC
TRBV7-2	TRBJ2-3	-	TRBD2	CASSLVTSVAGHTQYF	TGTGCCAGCAGCTTAGTTACGTCGGTAGCGGGGCATACGCAGTATTTT
TRBV7-2	TRBJ1-2	many	-	CASSLNPGRGYGYTF	TGTGCCAGCAGCTTGAACCCTGGGCGGGGGTATGGCTACACCTTC
TRBV5-1	TRBJ2-5	few	-	CASSLVGEETQYF	TGCGCCAGCAGCTTGGTCGGGGAAGAGACCCAGTACTTC
TRBV7-3	TRBJ2-1	-	-	CASSPVGDSYNEQFF	TGTGCCAGCAGCCCAGTCGGCGACTCCTACAATGAGCAGTTCTTC
TRBV7-2	TRBJ1-5	-	-	CASSLGVQNNQPQHF	TGTGCCAGCAGCTTAGGGGTCCAGAACAATCAGCCCCAGCATTTT
TRBV9	TRBJ1-1	-	-	CASGEHLNTEAFF	TGTGCCAGCGGTGAACATTTGAACACTGAAGCTTTCTTT
TRBV10-3	TRBJ2-2	-	TRBD1	CAISATQGPLNTGELFF	TGTGCCATCAGTGCGACACAGGGGCCCCTGAACACCGGGGAGCTGTTTTTT
TRBV5-1	TRBJ2-7	-	TRBD1	CASSQTGARTYEQYF	TGCGCCAGCAGCCAGACAGGGGCTCGAACCTACGAGCAGTACTTC
TRBV18	TRBJ2-1	-	TRBD1	CASSPQPGGNNNEQFF	TGTGCCAGCTCACCACAGCCAGGGGGAAATAACAATGAGCAGTTCTTC
TRBV21-1	TRBJ2-1	-	-	CASSKASGRGNEQFF	TGTGCCAGCAGCAAAGCCAGCGGGAGAGGTAATGAGCAGTTCTTC
TRBV9	TRBJ2-5	few	-	CASSLRGSGAGQQETQYF	TGTGCCAGCAGTCTCAGAGGGAGTGGGGCAGGGCAACAAGAGACCCAGTACTTC
TRBV2	TRBJ1-1	-	-	CASSVETATEAFF	TGTGCCAGCAGTGTTGAGACGGCCACTGAAGCTTTCTTT
TRBV4-2	TRBJ2-3	-	-	CASSQDAPDTQYF	TGTGCCAGCAGCCAAGATGCGCCAGATACGCAGTATTTT
TRBV11-3	TRBJ2-3	-	TRBD1	CASSLQGAEDTQYF	TGTGCCAGCAGCCTACAGGGGGCTGAAGATACGCAGTATTTT
TRBV14	TRBJ1-2	few	-	CASSQGRDGYTF	TGTGCCAGCAGCCAAGGGAGGGATGGCTACACCTTC
TRBV29-1	TRBJ1-3	few	-	CSAEDGTYGNTIYF	TGCAGCGCGGAGGACGGGACGTACGGAAACACCATATATTTT
TRBV18	TRBJ1-5	-	-	CASSPSTGNSNQPQHF	TGTGCCAGCTCACCTTCGACAGGTAATAGCAATCAGCCCCAGCATTTT
TRBV9	TRBJ2-5	-	-	CASSGGVTETQYF	TGTGCCAGCAGCGGTGGGGTAACAGAGACCCAGTACTTC
TRBV19	TRBJ2-1	-	-	CASRPQGYNEQFF	TGTGCCAGTAGACCCCAGGGTTACAATGAGCAGTTCTTC
TRBV19	TRBJ2-1	few	TRBD2	CASSASGRTEQFF	TGTGCCAGTAGTGCTAGCGGGAGAACTGAGCAGTTCTTC
TRBV29-1	TRBJ2-7	few	TRBD2	CSVAGGNPLYEQYF	TGCAGCGTCGCGGGGGGAAACCCCCTTTACGAGCAGTACTTC
TRBV18	TRBJ2-1	-	-	CASSPRQAIEQFF	TGTGCCAGCTCACCACGGCAAGCCATTGAGCAGTTCTTC
TRBV27	TRBJ2-3	few	TRBD2	CASSLWAPGLVSTDTQYF	TGTGCCAGCAGTTTATGGGCCCCGGGACTAGTTAGCACAGATACGCAGTATTTT
TRBV28	TRBJ2-3	-	TRBD1	CASSFSGQGQNTQYF	TGTGCCAGCAGTTTCTCAGGACAGGGACAAAATACGCAGTATTTT
TRBV5-1	TRBJ2-7	-	TRBD2	CASSWGPGLAGREQYF	TGCGCCAGCAGCTGGGGCCCGGGACTAGCGGGGAGGGAGCAGTACTTC
TRBV30	TRBJ2-1	-	TRBD2	CAWRPNSGTGNEQFF	TGTGCCTGGAGGCCCAATAGCGGGACGGGCAATGAGCAGTTCTTC
TRBV4-1	TRBJ2-5	-	-	CASSPVAATQETQYF	TGCGCCAGCAGCCCGGTAGCGGCCACGCAAGAGACCCAGTACTTC
TRBV7-8	TRBJ2-7	-	TRBD1	CASSLGGRGSYEQYF	TGTGCCAGCAGCTTAGGTGGCAGGGGGTCCTACGAGCAGTACTTC
TRBV5-1	TRBJ1-5	-	-	CASSLFPRQADQPQHF	TGCGCCAGCAGCCTGTTTCCTCGACAGGCCGATCAGCCCCAGCATTTT
TRBV7-9	TRBJ2-3	-	-	CASSLAFLGDTQYF	TGTGCCAGCAGCTTAGCGTTCCTGGGTGATACGCAGTATTTT
TRBV7-2	TRBJ2-7	-	TRBD1	CASSLEGTGFYEQYF	TGTGCCAGCAGCTTAGAAGGGACAGGATTCTACGAGCAGTACTTC
TRBV30	TRBJ2-5	-	-	CAWSAGPLGETQYF	TGTGCCTGGAGTGCTGGACCCCTAGGGGAGACCCAGTACTTC
TRBV30	TRBJ2-4	-	TRBD1	CAWRNEGQGKNIQYF	TGTGCCTGGAGAAATGAGGGACAGGGGAAAAACATTCAGTACTTC
TRBV5-1	TRBJ1-1	-	-	CASSSGAENTEAFF	TGCGCCAGCAGCAGCGGGGCAGAGAACACTGAAGCTTTCTTT
TRBV7-6	TRBJ2-6	-	-	CASSLAGSGANVLTF	TGTGCCAGCAGCTTAGCCGGTTCTGGGGCCAACGTCCTGACTTTC
TRBV29-1	TRBJ1-3	-	TRBD1	CSVGGTANSGNTIYF	TGCAGCGTTGGGGGGACAGCGAACTCTGGAAACACCATATATTTT
TRBV5-6	TRBJ1-5	once	-	CASSLGRDQPQHF	TGTGCCAGCAGCTTGGGAAGAGATCAGCCCCAGCATTTT
TRBV29-1	TRBJ2-7	few	TRBD2	CSVEDRTSGGYEQYF	TGCAGCGTGGAAGATCGGACTAGCGGGGGATACGAGCAGTACTTC
TRBV18	TRBJ2-1	few	-	CASSPPQDEQFF	TGTGCCAGCTCACCGCCACAGGATGAGCAGTTCTTC
TRBV29-1	TRBJ1-3	few	-	CSVVSGGPGNTIYF	TGCAGCGTTGTTAGTGGCGGTCCTGGAAACACCATATATTTT
TRBV5-1	TRBJ1-5	-	-	CASSLDGGSNQPQHF	TGCGCCAGCAGCTTGGATGGGGGAAGCAATCAGCCCCAGCATTTT
TRBV19	TRBJ1-5	many	-	CASSMAQGHQPQHF	TGTGCCAGTAGTATGGCCCAGGGCCATCAGCCCCAGCATTTT
TRBV9	TRBJ1-4	-	-	CASSGGDLGGKLFF	TGTGCCAGCAGCGGGGGCGATCTAGGAGGGAAACTGTTTTTT
TRBV7-9	TRBJ1-3	-	TRBD1	CASSGGQMISGNTIYF	TGTGCCAGCAGCGGGGGACAGATGATCTCTGGAAACACCATATATTTT
TRBV5-1	TRBJ1-2	-	TRBD1	CASSKGQGARGYTF	TGCGCCAGCAGCAAGGGACAGGGGGCGCGGGGCTACACCTTC
TRBV29-1	TRBJ1-6	-	-	CSVEGWTAYNSPLHF	TGCAGCGTTGAAGGGTGGACCGCGTATAATTCACCCCTCCACTTT
TRBV7-2	TRBJ1-1	-	-	CASSFAGATEAFF	TGTGCCAGCAGCTTTGCCGGGGCCACTGAAGCTTTCTTT